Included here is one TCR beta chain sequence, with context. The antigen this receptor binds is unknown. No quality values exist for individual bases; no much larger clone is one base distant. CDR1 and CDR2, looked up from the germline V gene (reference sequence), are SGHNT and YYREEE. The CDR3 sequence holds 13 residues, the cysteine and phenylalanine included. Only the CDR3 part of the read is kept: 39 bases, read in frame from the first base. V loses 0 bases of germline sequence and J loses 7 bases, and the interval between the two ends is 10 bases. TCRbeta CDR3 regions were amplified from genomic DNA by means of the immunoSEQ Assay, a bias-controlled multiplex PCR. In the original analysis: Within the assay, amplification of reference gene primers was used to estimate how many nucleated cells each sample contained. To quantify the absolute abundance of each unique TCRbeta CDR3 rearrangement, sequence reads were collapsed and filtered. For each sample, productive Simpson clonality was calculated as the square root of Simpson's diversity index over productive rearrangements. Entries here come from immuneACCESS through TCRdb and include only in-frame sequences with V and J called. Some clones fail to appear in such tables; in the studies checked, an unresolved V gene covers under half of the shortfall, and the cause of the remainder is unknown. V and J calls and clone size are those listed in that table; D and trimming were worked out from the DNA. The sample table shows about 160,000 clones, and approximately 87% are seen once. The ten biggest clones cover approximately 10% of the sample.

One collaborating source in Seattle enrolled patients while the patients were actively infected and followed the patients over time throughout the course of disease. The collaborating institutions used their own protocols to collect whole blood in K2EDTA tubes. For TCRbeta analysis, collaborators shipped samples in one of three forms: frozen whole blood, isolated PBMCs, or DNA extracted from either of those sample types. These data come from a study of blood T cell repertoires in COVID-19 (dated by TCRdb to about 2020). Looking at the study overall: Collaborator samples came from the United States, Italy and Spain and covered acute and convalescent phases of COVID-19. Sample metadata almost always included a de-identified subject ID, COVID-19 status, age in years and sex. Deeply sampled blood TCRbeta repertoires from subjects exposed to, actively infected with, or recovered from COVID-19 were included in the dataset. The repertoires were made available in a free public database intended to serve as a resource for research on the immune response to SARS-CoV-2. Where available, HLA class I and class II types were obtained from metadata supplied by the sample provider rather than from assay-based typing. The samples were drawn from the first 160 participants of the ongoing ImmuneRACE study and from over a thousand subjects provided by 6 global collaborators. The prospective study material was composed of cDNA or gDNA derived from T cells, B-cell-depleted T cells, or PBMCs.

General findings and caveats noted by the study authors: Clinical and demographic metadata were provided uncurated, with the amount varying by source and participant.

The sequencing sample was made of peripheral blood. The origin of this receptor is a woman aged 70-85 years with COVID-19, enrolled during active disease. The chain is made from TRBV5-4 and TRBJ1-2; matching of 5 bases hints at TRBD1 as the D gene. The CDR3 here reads CASSLDRRGGYTF. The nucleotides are TGTGCCAGCAGCTTGGATAGGAGGGGTGGCTACACCTTC.